The 27 T cell receptor beta chains below all came from one sample that was sequenced in a study of CD8 T cells in ankylosing spondylitis. TCRdb re-called the 5' RACE reads with MiXCR, one entry per CDR3 protein. The repertoire holds 100,000 to 150,000 distinct CDR3 sequences, with about an eighth as singletons. Sequencing was carried out using blood, either unsorted or a sorted T cell fraction (not recorded which). These receptor sequences come from a female donor with ankylosing spondylitis or in good health (not recorded which).

This clonotype was detected only a few times. The junction differs from germline at one of its ends, possibly a read error. The chain uses TRBV6-1 and TRBJ2-2; 14 bases fit TRBD2. CDR1 is MNHNS and CDR2 is SASEGT in the germline V gene. CDR3 length equals 18 residues. The CDR3 loop reads CAISEAPGTSGSTGELFF. Written as DNA, the CDR3 is TGTGCCATCAGTGAAGCCCCCGGGACTAGCGGGAGCACCGGGGAGCTGTTTTTT.

This clonotype was observed many times. This sequence joins TRBV7-8 and TRBJ1-2; no clear D gene. V lost 5 bases and J lost 4, with 17 bases in between. Germline-derived CDR1 and CDR2 are SGHVS and FQNEAQ. The CDR3 has 15 amino acids. The CDR3 DNA is TGTGCCAGCAGCCTAGACCTTGGAGGTGGCTATGGCTACACCTTC. Translating gives CASSLDLGGGYGYTF. Using reference TRBV7-8 and TRBJ1-2 for the parts outside the CDR3, the full variable domain is GAGVSQSPRYKVAKRGQDVALRCDPISGHVSLFWYQQALGQGPEFLTYFQNEAQLDKSGLPSDRFFAERPEGSVSTLKIQRTQQEDSAVYLCASSLDLGGGYGYTFGSGTRLTVV.

This clonotype occurred many times. This chain joins TRBV29-1 and TRBJ2-1; tentative D call: TRBD2 (6 bases). V was cut by 4 bases and J by 0 bases, with 7 bases left in between. The CDR3 length is 13 residues. The germline CDR1 and CDR2 sequences are SQVTM and ANQGSEA. CDR3 nucleotide sequence: TGCAGCGTTGTCGGGAGCTCCTACAATGAGCAGTTCTTC. It specifies CSVVGSSYNEQFF.

This clonotype was counted at least ten times. The chain has TRBV20-1 and TRBJ1-1; TRBD1 matches 7 bases. Trimming cost V 1 base and J 1 base; bases outside gene matches: 6. CDR3 length: 15 residues. Looked up from germline, CDR1 is DFQATT and CDR2 is SNEGSKA (reference sequence). In DNA form, the CDR3 reads TGCAGTGCTAGAGCTCTGACAGGGAAGAACACTGAAGCTTTCTTT. Translation gives CSARALTGKNTEAFF.

In its sample, this clonotype was seen many times. This sequence joins TRBV4-1 and TRBJ1-1; D remains ambiguous. Germline values: CDR1 MGHRA, CDR2 YSYEKL. The CDR3 consists of 15 residues. V was pared by 0 bases and J by 1 base, with 9 bases between. CDR3 bases: TGCGCCAGCAGCCAAGATGGGTTTGGGAACACTGAAGCTTTCTTT. It translates to CASSQDGFGNTEAFF.

This chain uses TRBV28 with TRBJ2-5; TRBD1 or TRBD2 may be the D gene (5 bases each). Trimming removed 4 bases at V and 3 bases at J, with 12 bases between. CDR3 length equals 14 residues. Germline lookup yields CDR1 MDHEN and CDR2 SYDVKM. CDR3 DNA sequence: TGTGCCAGCAGTTCGCCAGGGACGGAAGAGACCCAGTACTTC. It encodes CASSSPGTEETQYF.

This chain uses TRBV5-4 with TRBJ1-2, with D unclear. The CDR3 totals 13 residues. V was clipped by 0 bases and J by 8 bases, with 11 bases between them. Looked up from germline, CDR1 is SGHNT and CDR2 is YYREEE (reference sequence). The CDR3 DNA follows: TGTGCCAGCAGCTTGGATGAGGTGAGCGGCTACACCTTC. This gives the protein CASSLDEVSGYTF. Full variable domain (remainder filled in from reference TRBV5-4 and TRBJ1-2): ETGVTQSPTHLIKTRGQQVTLRCSSQSGHNTVSWYQQALGQGPQFIFQYYREEENGRGNFPPRFSGLQFPNYSSELNVNALELDDSALYLCASSLDEVSGYTFGSGTRLTVV.

For this clonotype: A much larger clone lies one base from this, so it may be a read error. The V gene is TRBV4-1, the J gene TRBJ2-3; D is perhaps TRBD2 (6 bases). Germline CDR1 MGHRA, CDR2 YSYEKL. This CDR3 is 10 amino acids long. CDR3 DNA: TGCGTCGCCGACCGGGGGACGCAGTATTTT. Translated, it gives CVADRGTQYF.

This chain uses TRBV7-7 with TRBJ2-3, with D possibly being TRBD2 (6 bases). Trimming removed 1 base from V and 11 bases from J, with 19 bases in between. Germline CDR1 is SSHAT and CDR2 is FNYEAQ (reference sequence). There are 15 residues in the CDR3. The CDR3 loop reads CASSLGRDPYERQYF. DNA of the CDR3: TGTGCCAGCAGCTTAGGGCGGGACCCCTATGAGAGGCAGTATTTT.

This clonotype occurred many times. The chain is built from TRBV7-9 and TRBJ2-5; maybe TRBD1 (5 bases). CDR3 length: 14 amino acids. CDR1 and CDR2 from the germline V gene are SEHNR and FQNEAQ (reference sequence). Deletions cut 5 bases from V and 3 bases from J, with 13 bases between. This CDR3 is CASSRIIGEETQYF. The CDR3 DNA reads as TGTGCCAGCAGCCGTATCATAGGGGAAGAGACCCAGTACTTC.

V usage is TRBV28 and J usage is TRBJ1-2, with 7 bases fitting TRBD1. The germline V gene encodes CDR1 MDHEN and CDR2 SYDVKM. This CDR3 is 14 amino acids long. The J segment lost 5 bases and the V segment lost 6 bases, leaving 9 bases of the junction unmatched. CDR3 protein: CASREQGGDYGYTF. The CDR3 nucleotides are TGTGCCAGCAGGGAGCAGGGGGGGGATTATGGCTACACCTTC.

This clonotype was counted many times. This rearrangement joins TRBV5-1 to TRBJ2-7; D is unclear. CDR3 length equals 15 residues. CDR1 is SGHRS, CDR2 YFSETQ, per germline. Between the trimmed V and J ends, which lost 2 bases and 1 base, there was a span of 13 bases. The CDR3 protein is CASSFALPGSYEQYF. CDR3 nucleotides: TGCGCCAGCAGCTTCGCCCTCCCCGGATCCTACGAGCAGTACTTC. Based on the CDR3 plus reference TRBV5-1 and TRBJ2-7, the full variable domain is KAGVTQTPRYLIKTRGQQVTLSCSPISGHRSVSWYQQTPGQGLQFLFEYFSETQRNKGNFPGRFSGRQFSNSRSEMNVSTLELGDSALYLCASSFALPGSYEQYFGPGTRLTVT.

CDR3 DNA sequence: TGTGCCAGCAGCTTAACGGGTGAAGGGGGCACTGAAGCTTTCTTT. The encoded protein is CASSLTGEGGTEAFF. The gene calls are TRBV7-3 and TRBJ1-1; D perhaps matches TRBD1 (6 bases). This CDR3 has 15 residues. From germline, CDR1 is SGHTA and CDR2 FQGTGA. The ends were cut back, 0 bases at V and 4 bases at J, with 12 bases in the middle.

This clonotype was observed many times. The chain employs TRBV5-1 and TRBJ1-2, with no clear D. The germline CDR1 and CDR2 sequences are SGHRS and YFSETQ. Trimming pared 0 bases from V and 4 bases from J, leaving 10 bases between. The CDR3 is 14 residues long. The CDR3 DNA is TGCGCCAGCAGCTTGGCCGTCGCTCCCTATGGCTACACCTTC. Translation gives CASSLAVAPYGYTF.

This clonotype was seen many times. The V and J genes are TRBV6-5 and TRBJ1-2, with TRBD1 as a possible D gene (6 bases). Germline CDR1 reads MNHEY; CDR2 reads SVGAGI. Trimming shortened V by 1 base and J by 0 bases, and 15 bases separated the two germline ends. This CDR3 has 17 amino acids. The CDR3 is CASSYWKTGKANYGYTF. CDR3 in DNA: TGTGCCAGCAGTTACTGGAAAACAGGGAAGGCTAACTATGGCTACACCTTC.

This clonotype was counted at least ten times. The V and J genes are TRBV12-3 or TRBV12-4 and TRBJ1-6; 10 bases agree with TRBD1. V lost 5 bases, J lost 7 bases, and 5 bases stayed unmatched. This CDR3 region has 15 residues. As DNA, the CDR3 is TGTGCCAGCAGTCTCGGGACAGGGGCCAATTCACCCCTCCACTTT. This translates into CASSLGTGANSPLHF.

This clonotype was recorded at least ten times. J is TRBJ1-6 and V is TRBV20-1; D remains ambiguous. The V end lost 4 bases, the J end lost 0 bases, and 16 bases lay between the germline ends. This CDR3 has 17 amino acids. In germline, CDR1 is DFQATT, CDR2 SNEGSKA (reference sequence). The CDR3 nucleotides are TGCAGTGCTACTCCTTGGAATAGGAGCTCCTATAATTCACCCCTCCACTTT. Its translation is CSATPWNRSSYNSPLHF.

This clonotype was observed a few times. This rearrangement joins TRBV7-2 to TRBJ2-1, with D perhaps matching TRBD2 (6 bases). V was shortened by 2 bases and J by 7 bases, with 15 bases between the two germline ends. Looked up from germline, CDR1 is SGHTA and CDR2 is FQGNSA. CDR3 size: 15 residues. CDR3 sequence: CASSLMEGGWNEQFF. In DNA, the CDR3 is TGTGCCAGCAGCTTAATGGAGGGAGGCTGGAATGAGCAGTTCTTC.

This clonotype was seen at least ten times. As DNA, the CDR3 is TGTGCTCTGAATCAGCCCCAGCATTTT. It encodes CALNQPQHF. The genes are TRBV6-4 and TRBJ1-5; D gene unclear. Germline-derived CDR1 and CDR2 are MRHNA and SNTAGT. The CDR3 has 9 amino acids.

This clonotype was recorded many times. This sequence joins TRBV7-9 and TRBJ1-1; TRBD1 matches at 12 bases. With 3 bases clipped from V and 3 bases from J, the junction kept 8 bases outside the gene matches. CDR3 length: 17 residues. Germline CDR1 and CDR2: SEHNR and FQNEAQ (reference sequence). CDR3 DNA sequence: TGTGCCAGCAGCTTCGGGACAGGGGGCGCGATTGACACTGAAGCTTTCTTT. As protein: CASSFGTGGAIDTEAFF.

This clonotype has at least ten counts. The V call is TRBV10-3, the J call TRBJ2-5; D might be TRBD2 (7 bases). The ends were cut back, 4 bases at V and 1 base at J, with 16 bases in the middle. The germline V gene has CDR1 ENHRY and CDR2 SYGVKD. The CDR3 has 16 amino acids. The CDR3 loop is CAISASLATGQETQYF. The DNA for the CDR3 is TGTGCCATCAGTGCATCACTAGCGACAGGCCAAGAGACCCAGTACTTC.

This clonotype was seen many times. The chain is built from TRBV7-9 and TRBJ1-6, with D uncertain. CDR3 length: 15 residues. The ends were cut back, 6 bases at V and 8 bases at J, with 17 bases in the middle. From germline, CDR1 is SEHNR and CDR2 FQNEAQ (reference sequence). In DNA form, the CDR3 reads TGTGCCAGCAGGCACATGGAGCCCCCCCATTCACCCCTCCACTTT. Translated: CASRHMEPPHSPLHF. The whole variable domain, filled in from reference TRBV7-9 and TRBJ1-6, reads DTGVSQNPRHKITKRGQNVTFRCDPISEHNRLYWYRQTLGQGPEFLTYFQNEAQLEKSRLLSDRFSAERPKGSFSTLEIQRTEQGDSAMYLCASRHMEPPHSPLHFGNGTRLTVT.

This clonotype came up many times. The V gene is TRBV20-1, the J gene TRBJ2-3, with D uncertain. The V end lost 6 bases, the J end lost 4 bases, and 14 bases lay between the germline ends. This CDR3 has 13 amino acids. Germline values: CDR1 DFQATT, CDR2 SNEGSKA (reference sequence). The CDR3 DNA follows: TGCAGTGCCCCGGGCCCAAGGGCAGATACGCAGTATTTT. Protein: CSAPGPRADTQYF.

This clonotype was observed many times. CDR3 region: CASSLGQAYSPLHF. The DNA for the CDR3 is TGTGCCAGCAGCTTAGGGCAGGCCTATTCACCCCTCCACTTT. The gene calls are TRBV7-3 and TRBJ1-6; D not resolved. The CDR3 totals 14 residues. Germline V CDR1 and CDR2: SGHTA, FQGTGA. Trimming cost V 2 bases and J 8 bases, with 10 bases left between them.

This clonotype was counted only a few times. V and J are TRBV19 and TRBJ1-3; D ambiguous. Per germline, CDR1 LNHDA and CDR2 SQIVND (reference sequence). Trimming removed 6 bases at V and 0 bases at J, with 9 bases between. The CDR3 is 14 residues long. The CDR3 nucleotides read TGTGCCAGTAGACCGGGAAGCTCTGGAAACACCATATATTTT. It is translated as CASRPGSSGNTIYF.

This clonotype was found many times. V is TRBV28 and J is TRBJ2-1, with 9 bases identical to TRBD1. This CDR3 spans 17 amino acids. Germline CDR1 MDHEN, CDR2 SYDVKM. With 4 bases clipped from V and 7 bases from J, the junction kept 14 bases outside the gene matches. This chain's CDR3 is CASSSLQGGTGRNEQFF. Here the CDR3 DNA reads TGTGCCAGCAGTTCCCTTCAGGGGGGGACAGGGAGGAATGAGCAGTTCTTC.

J is TRBJ1-4 and V is TRBV20-1; D gene uncertain. Germline CDR1 reads DFQATT; CDR2 reads SNEGSKA (reference sequence). This CDR3 has 13 amino acids. V was trimmed by 0 bases and J by 8 bases, leaving 10 bases between them. CDR3 nucleotides: TGCAGTGCTAGAGATCGGCTATGGGAAAAACTGTTTTTT. Translation: CSARDRLWEKLFF.